The T cell receptor (beta chain) under discussion was sequenced for a study of shared clonotypes between healthy human individuals. Study findings and constraints: Researchers sampled only blood; tissue repertoires likely differ. Memory subsets generally showed smaller estimated richness than naive subsets did.

V was pared by 5 bases and J by 6 bases, with 8 bases of the junction left unmatched. The CDR3 contains 15 residues. Per germline, CDR1 LNHDA and CDR2 SQIVND (reference sequence). Replicate sorted-subset PCRs were loaded with around 210 ng DNA, about 30,000 T cell genomes. Data came from immunoSEQ multiplex PCR; TCRdb stores just in-frame clones and leaves some out. The sample contains about a million clones, approximately 70% of which appear only once. Memory CD4+ cells were the fraction left after CD45RA+ naive selection. About this clone itself: Its antigen is undetermined.

Sequences were obtained from memory CD4+ T cells sorted from blood. Sample subset: CD45RA-negative fraction. V usage is TRBV19 and J usage is TRBJ2-3; TRBD2 matches at 10 bases. The receptor's source is a man aged 18-30 years in good health. CDR3: CASSPGLADEDTQYF. The CDR3 DNA follows: TGTGCCAGTAGTCCTGGACTAGCGGATGAGGATACGCAGTATTTT.